A selection of T cell receptor beta chains follows, all from one sample in a study of cytomegalovirus exposure and HLA in healthy donors. Only in-frame clones appear in the TCRdb table, and some are missing; sequencing was by immunoSEQ multiplex PCR. The sample lists some 130,000 clones, approximately 9% occurring once. Material for sequencing was PBMCs. These receptors all stem from a middle-aged woman in good health and CMV-seropositive. Both conserved end residues are part of each CDR3. A D gene is named only where the DNA matches it firmly. Clone size is not always given. Where it is, it says once, few, many or a class for expanded clones.

v_gene	j_gene	d_gene	abundance	CDR3nt	CDR3aa
TRBV27	TRBJ1-2	.	few	TGTGCCAGCAGTTGGGCACAGGGTTGGGGCTACACCTTC	CASSWAQGWGYTF
TRBV6-1	TRBJ1-5	TRBD1	.	TGTGCCAGCAGTCAGGGGGCAGGGGGCGGTCAGCCCCAGCATTTT	CASSQGAGGGQPQHF
TRBV5-1	TRBJ2-5	.	few	TGCGCCAGCGGGGTCGGGAAAGCTGGGCAAGAGACCCAGTACTTC	CASGVGKAGQETQYF
TRBV19	TRBJ2-7	.	few	TGTGCCAGTAGGGGGGGGCTCTACGAGCAGTACTTC	CASRGGLYEQYF
TRBV9	TRBJ2-1	TRBD1	.	TGTGCCAGCAGCATGAGAAGTGGGACAGTTGTGGGTGATGAGCAGTTCTTC	CASSMRSGTVVGDEQFF
TRBV29-1	TRBJ2-1	TRBD2	.	TGCAGCGTTGAACTAGCGGGTTACAATGAGCAGTTCTTC	CSVELAGYNEQFF
TRBV14	TRBJ1-6	.	.	TGTGCCAGCAGCCAAGAGACGGGACTGATTAATTCACCCCTCCACTTT	CASSQETGLINSPLHF
TRBV10-1	TRBJ2-2	.	few	TGCGCCAGCAGTGATGCCGGGGGATTCACCGGGGAGCTGTTTTTT	CASSDAGGFTGELFF
TRBV7-9	TRBJ2-1	TRBD1	few	TGTGCCAGCAGCCGGACAGGGGGATTCTACAATGAGCAGTTCTTC	CASSRTGGFYNEQFF
TRBV5-1	TRBJ1-1	.	few	TGCGCCAGCAGCTTGGCCGGAGACCGAGTGCGCACTGAAGCTTTCTTT	CASSLAGDRVRTEAFF
TRBV7-9	TRBJ2-1	TRBD1	.	TGTGCCAGCAGCCCCATGGACAGGAGGCAGTTCTTC	CASSPMDRRQFF
TRBV10-2	TRBJ2-1	TRBD2	few	TGCGCCAGCAGTGTAGGAGCGGGGAGCTACAATGAGCAGTTCTTC	CASSVGAGSYNEQFF
TRBV6-1	TRBJ2-5	.	few	TGTGCCAGCACGGCTAGTCAAGAGACCCAGTACTTC	CASTASQETQYF
TRBV19	TRBJ1-2	TRBD1	few	TGTGCCAGTAGTTGGAACAGGGGGCAGGACTATGGCTACACCTTC	CASSWNRGQDYGYTF
TRBV6-5	TRBJ2-3	TRBD2	few	TGTGCCAGCAGTTCCCCCCTCGGGGGGGCAGATACGCAGTATTTT	CASSSPLGGADTQYF